Listed here are 24 T cell receptor beta chains from one sample, sequenced in a study of a mutant IDH1 vaccine in newly diagnosed glioma. These TCRs are of unknown antigen specificity. Noted time point: week 5, during vaccination. Each dose delivered 300 ug of mutant IDH1 20-mer peptide subcutaneously with imiquimod. The protocol was immunoSEQ multiplex PCR, while the TCRdb copy is restricted to in-frame clones and leaves out a portion. The sample includes 45,000 to 60,000 clones, around four fifths of them seen just once. The starting material was PBMCs, obtained from a glioma patient whose treatment included an IDH1 peptide vaccine. Every receptor here comes from a man aged 45-65 years with glioma.

V gene TRBV9 combines with J gene TRBJ2-2; D gene unclear. Germline lookup yields CDR1 SGDLS and CDR2 YYNGEE. The ends were cut back, 7 bases at V and 0 bases at J, with 10 bases in the middle. The CDR3 has 14 amino acids. CDR3 DNA sequence: TGTGCCAGCCGCCGGAGCCCGAACACCGGGGAGCTGTTTTTT. This gives the protein CASRRSPNTGELFF.

CDR3 region: CASSIQGGLHQPQHF. The CDR3 DNA is TGTGCCAGTAGTATCCAAGGGGGCCTACATCAGCCCCAGCATTTT. The chain carries TRBV19 and TRBJ1-5, with TRBD1 matching 7 bases. The CDR3 loop spans 15 amino acids. The trim removed 3 bases at V and 5 bases at J, leaving 7 bases unmatched. CDR1 is LNHDA, CDR2 SQIVND, per germline (reference sequence).

The chain employs TRBV6-1 and TRBJ2-7; TRBD2 is a possible D gene (5 bases). Germline CDR1 is MNHNS and CDR2 is SASEGT. Between the trimmed V and J ends, which lost 11 bases and 0 bases, there was a span of 14 bases. This CDR3 has 13 residues. CDR3 sequence reads: CAGGFESSYEQYF. The CDR3 bases are TGTGCCGGAGGTTTTGAGAGCTCCTACGAGCAGTACTTC.

This clone has only a few counts. The chain joins TRBV29-1 to TRBJ2-7; D is unresolved. The CDR3 sequence is 11 residues long. Trimming pared 4 bases from V and 6 bases from J, leaving 10 bases between. Looked up from germline, CDR1 is SQVTM and CDR2 is ANQGSEA. The CDR3 nucleotides read TGCAGCGTTGGGACGCCTACCGAGCAGTACTTC. Translating gives CSVGTPTEQYF.

The chain has TRBV5-5 and TRBJ2-1; 11 bases line up with TRBD2. Germline CDR1 SGHKS, CDR2 YYEKEE (reference sequence). Trimming cost V 2 bases and J 9 bases; bases outside gene matches: 13. CDR3 length equals 17 residues. CDR3: CASSLMLLAGGLAEQFF. In DNA, the CDR3 is TGTGCCAGCAGCTTAATGTTGTTAGCGGGGGGGCTGGCTGAGCAGTTCTTC. The variable domain in full, completed from reference TRBV5-5 and TRBJ2-1, reads DAGVTQSPTHLIKTRGQQVTLRCSPISGHKSVSWYQQVLGQGPQFIFQYYEKEERGRGNFPDRFSARQFPNYSSELNVNALLLGDSALYLCASSLMLLAGGLAEQFFGPGTRLTVL.

The chain employs TRBV29-1 and TRBJ2-1; no definite D call. The ends were cut back, 5 bases at V and 3 bases at J, with 20 bases in the middle. This CDR3 is built from 16 residues. The V gene's germline CDR1 is SQVTM and CDR2 ANQGSEA. In DNA form, the CDR3 reads TGCAGCGTTCTCGGCCCTTACAGAACAAACTACAATGAGCAGTTCTTC. Translating it yields CSVLGPYRTNYNEQFF.

The chain joins TRBV30 to TRBJ1-1; 8 bases are shared with TRBD1. The CDR3 spans 14 residues. Germline V gene sequence: CDR1 GTSNPN, CDR2 SVGIG (reference sequence). J was trimmed by 5 bases and V by 1 base; bases with no gene match: 6. The CDR3 DNA reads TGTGCCTGGAGTGACAGGGGGATCGCTACTGAAGCTTTCTTT. Translating gives CAWSDRGIATEAFF.

This chain uses TRBV7-9 with TRBJ2-1; no clear D. This CDR3 has 14 residues. V was shortened by 2 bases and J by 4 bases, with 9 bases between the two germline ends. The germline gives CDR1 SEHNR, CDR2 FQNEAQ (reference sequence). The CDR3 protein is CASSLNSEYNEQFF. The CDR3 DNA reads as TGTGCCAGCAGCTTAAATTCGGAATACAATGAGCAGTTCTTC.

The rearrangement uses TRBV9 and TRBJ1-3; D is unresolved. Germline CDR1 and CDR2: SGDLS and YYNGEE. The CDR3 consists of 14 residues. V was pared by 4 bases and J by 0 bases, with 8 bases between. The DNA for the CDR3 is TGTGCCAGCAGCCCCGGAAGCTCTGGAAACACCATATATTTT. It encodes CASSPGSSGNTIYF.

The V and J genes are TRBV30 and TRBJ1-4; D unclear. Per the germline V gene, CDR1 is GTSNPN and CDR2 is SVGIG (reference sequence). The CDR3 is 16 residues long. Trimming took off 5 bases at V and 8 bases at J, with 24 bases between the two ends. The CDR3 DNA reads TGTGCCTGGCTCCGGAAAGGGAAGGGTGGCCGGGAAAAACTGTTTTTT. It codes for CAWLRKGKGGREKLFF.

The chain has TRBV5-1 and TRBJ2-3; the D is unclear. The CDR3 spans 12 residues. The V end lost 1 base, the J end lost 6 bases, and 6 bases lay between the germline ends. Germline V gene sequence: CDR1 SGHRS, CDR2 YFSETQ. In DNA form, the CDR3 reads TGCGCCAGCAGCTTGAATTGGGATACGCAGTATTTT. This translates into CASSLNWDTQYF.

The rearrangement links TRBV28 to TRBJ1-4, with TRBD1 identical over 8 bases. The CDR3 loop spans 17 amino acids. Germline trimming cut 3 bases from V and 4 bases from J; bases unmatched to any gene: 10. Germline values: CDR1 MDHEN, CDR2 SYDVKM. The CDR3 DNA is TGTGCCAGCAGTTTCGGGCAGGGGGCGACCATTAATGAAAAACTGTTTTTT. Translated: CASSFGQGATINEKLFF. Full variable domain (rest looked up from reference TRBV28 and TRBJ1-4): DVKVTQSSRYLVKRTGEKVFLECVQDMDHENMFWYRQDPGLGLRLIYFSYDVKMKEKGDIPEGYSVSREKKERFSLILESASTNQTSMYLCASSFGQGATINEKLFFGSGTQLSVL.

The V gene is TRBV6-4, the J gene TRBJ2-1, with TRBD2 identical over 11 bases. V lost 5 bases, J lost 8 bases, and 14 bases stayed unmatched. The germline V gene has CDR1 MRHNA and CDR2 SNTAGT. The CDR3 runs 17 residues. The CDR3 DNA sequence: TGTGCCAGCAGTTCAATTCGGGGACTAGCGGTATTGTATGAGCAGTTCTTC. Translation gives CASSSIRGLAVLYEQFF.

The chain has TRBV5-1 and TRBJ2-2; tentative D call: TRBD2 (6 bases). Germline CDR1 SGHRS, CDR2 YFSETQ. V was trimmed by 5 bases and J by 6 bases, leaving 8 bases between them. CDR3 size: 12 residues. As DNA, the CDR3 is TGCGCCAGCAGGGAGGGATCCGGGGAGCTGTTTTTT. The encoded protein is CASREGSGELFF.

This clone was detected only a few times. The V call is TRBV9, the J call TRBJ2-5; TRBD2 matches 8 bases. The CDR3 contains 13 residues. The germline V gene encodes CDR1 SGDLS and CDR2 YYNGEE. The ends lost 3 bases at V and 5 bases at J; junction bases unmatched: 3. The CDR3 DNA reads as TGTGCCAGCAGCGCGGGGGGGCTGGAGACCCAGTACTTC. This sequence encodes CASSAGGLETQYF.

V usage is TRBV6-1 and J usage is TRBJ2-3; 9 positions match TRBD2. CDR1 and CDR2 (germline): MNHNS, SASEGT. Trimming at V came to 2 bases and at J to 6 bases, leaving 6 bases not matched to a gene. The CDR3 is 15 amino acids. The CDR3 DNA reads as TGTGCCAGCAGTGAACATCCCCTAGCGGGGGATACGCAGTATTTT. Encoded protein: CASSEHPLAGDTQYF.

V and J are TRBV7-9 and TRBJ2-5, with a tentative D call TRBD2 (5 bases). CDR3 length: 14 amino acids. Trimming pared 1 base from V and 7 bases from J, leaving 13 bases between. Looked up from germline, CDR1 is SEHNR and CDR2 is FQNEAQ (reference sequence). The chain's CDR3 is CASSLEALRGTQYF. The DNA of the CDR3 is TGTGCCAGCAGCTTAGAAGCGCTCCGGGGGACCCAGTACTTC.

This clone was seen just once. The CDR3 loop is CASNLGDGQPQHF. The CDR3 DNA reads as TGTGCCAGTAATCTGGGGGATGGACAGCCCCAGCATTTT. The chain has TRBV19 and TRBJ1-5, with a possible D match to TRBD1 (5 bases). The CDR3 has 13 amino acids. Trimming cost V 7 bases and J 7 bases, with 14 bases left between them. From germline, CDR1 is LNHDA and CDR2 SQIVND (reference sequence). The full variable domain, completed using reference TRBV19 and TRBJ1-5, is DGGITQSPKYLFRKEGQNVTLSCEQNLNHDAMYWYRQDPGQGLRLIYYSQIVNDFQKGDIAEGYSVSREKKESFPLTVTSAQKNPTAFYLCASNLGDGQPQHFGDGTRLSIL.

This CDR3 is CASSQNKGARETQYF. The CDR3 DNA reads as TGTGCCAGTAGTCAAAATAAAGGGGCTCGAGAGACCCAGTACTTC. The chain has TRBV19 and TRBJ2-5, with D perhaps TRBD1 (5 bases). V dropped 5 bases and J dropped 4 bases, with 17 bases sitting between them. The CDR3 has 15 amino acids. Per the germline V gene, CDR1 is LNHDA and CDR2 is SQIVND (reference sequence).

The chain couples TRBV29-1 to TRBJ1-1; a weak D match, TRBD1 (6 bases). Per the germline V gene, CDR1 is SQVTM and CDR2 is ANQGSEA. The ends were cut back, 5 bases at V and 3 bases at J, with 16 bases in the middle. The CDR3 spans 14 residues. The DNA of the CDR3 is TGCAGCGTTAATAGGGGGGCTTGGGACACTGAAGCTTTCTTT. It translates to CSVNRGAWDTEAFF.

The sample holds a few counts of this clone. This chain joins TRBV25-1 and TRBJ2-7; D gene uncertain. Trimming left V 0 bases short and J 3 bases short, with 9 bases between. This CDR3 has 14 amino acids. Germline loops: CDR1 MGHDK, CDR2 SYGVNS. CDR3: CASSEYKVHYEQYF. In DNA, the CDR3 is TGTGCCAGCAGTGAATATAAGGTACACTACGAGCAGTACTTC.

The rearrangement uses TRBV6-6 and TRBJ1-5; 9 bases match TRBD1. This CDR3 is 15 amino acids long. With 6 bases clipped from V and 7 bases from J, the junction kept 10 bases outside the gene matches. Germline lookup yields CDR1 MNHNY and CDR2 SVGAGI (reference sequence). The CDR3 here is CASRTRQGGDQPQHF. In DNA form, the CDR3 reads TGTGCCAGCAGGACCAGACAGGGGGGCGACCAGCCCCAGCATTTT.

This chain joins TRBV5-6 and TRBJ2-7; D gene ambiguous. From germline, CDR1 is SGHDT and CDR2 YYEEEE. Deletions cut 3 bases from V and 0 bases from J, with 10 bases between. The CDR3 totals 14 residues. This CDR3 reads CASSSLTGSYEQYF. CDR3 coding DNA: TGTGCCAGCAGCTCCCTGACTGGCTCCTACGAGCAGTACTTC.

The chain recombines TRBV25-1 with TRBJ1-5, with 8 bases aligning to TRBD1. The CDR3 covers 14 residues. Germline loops: CDR1 MGHDK, CDR2 SYGVNS. The V gene end was trimmed by 3 bases and the J gene end by 7 bases; junction bases not matched to a gene: 5. The CDR3 reads CASSDRQGKQPQHF. The CDR3 coding sequence is TGTGCCAGCAGTGATCGACAGGGGAAACAGCCCCAGCATTTT.